Listed below are T cell receptor beta chains from one sample, sequenced in a study of blood T cell repertoires in COVID-19. Data came from immunoSEQ multiplex PCR; TCRdb stores just in-frame clones and leaves some out. Among 390,000 or so clones listed, more than 80% were seen once. Specimen: peripheral blood. Receptor source: a woman aged 25 to 39 with active or convalescent COVID-19. Each CDR3 is given with its conserved first and last residue. Fields, in order: D gene, J gene, clone size, V gene, CDR3 DNA, CDR3 protein. D genes are given only for firm matches. A clone size is listed for some rows: how often the clone was seen (once, few, many), or a class if it is expanded.

TRBD1 TRBJ1-5 - TRBV10-2 TGCGCCAGCAGCCGGGACAGGGACAATCAGCCCCAGCATTTT CASSRDRDNQPQHF
- TRBJ1-1 - TRBV5-4 TGTGCCAGCAGCTATTCGAGGAGTATGAACACTGAAGCTTTCTTT CASSYSRSMNTEAFF
- TRBJ2-7 - TRBV20-1 TGCAGTGCTAGTGCATCCTCGGGCTACGAGCAGTACTTC CSASASSGYEQYF
- TRBJ1-2 once TRBV27 TGTGCCAGCAGGGGACGAGGGGAGGGGTATGGCTACACCTTC CASRGRGEGYGYTF
TRBD1 TRBJ2-7 - TRBV3-1/TRBV3-2 TGTGCCAGCAGCCGATTACAGGGGGTGAAAGTCTACGAGCAGTACTTC CASSRLQGVKVYEQYF
TRBD1 TRBJ2-7 - TRBV2 TGTGCTTCTTGGACAGGGGGCTTCGGCGAGCAGTACTTC CASWTGGFGEQYF
- TRBJ1-4 once TRBV2 TGTGCCAGCAGTTTCCAGGCTAATGAAAAACTGTTTTTT CASSFQANEKLFF
- TRBJ2-3 few TRBV6-1 TGTGCCAGCAGTGAAGATCACGGGAGTGGCGCAGATACGCAGTATTTT CASSEDHGSGADTQYF
- TRBJ2-7 - TRBV27 TGTGCCAGCAGTTTCAACGGCGTGGACACGCGCTACGAGCAGTACTTC CASSFNGVDTRYEQYF
TRBD1 TRBJ2-5 - TRBV13 TGTGCCAGCAGCTTAAAAGGGGGCCTGGAGACCCAGTACTTC CASSLKGGLETQYF
TRBD2 TRBJ2-7 - TRBV19 TGTGCCACCGGGACTACCTACGAGCAGTACTTC CATGTTYEQYF
- TRBJ2-1 - TRBV27 TGTGCCAGCAGTCTGAGTCCGGGACACCCTGTGAATGAGCAGTTCTTC CASSLSPGHPVNEQFF
- TRBJ2-4 - TRBV5-1 TGCGCCAGCAGAGAGGAAGGAACGCACATTCAGTACTTC CASREEGTHIQYF
TRBD2 TRBJ2-3 - TRBV5-1 TGCGCCAGCAGCGCCGGACTAGCGGGGTATAATCTCGCAGATACGCAGTATTTT CASSAGLAGYNLADTQYF
TRBD2 TRBJ2-5 once TRBV27 TGTGCCAGCAGTTTCCTAGCGGGTGAGAAGACCCAGTACTTC CASSFLAGEKTQYF
TRBD2 TRBJ2-1 many TRBV5-5 TGTGCCAGCAGCTTGGCCGGGGTAGCGGGAGACGTGGGTGAGCAGTTCTTC CASSLAGVAGDVGEQFF
TRBD1 TRBJ2-7 - TRBV10-1 TGCGCCAGCAGTGAGTCGGCGGGGACAGGGAGCTACGAGCAGTACTTC CASSESAGTGSYEQYF
- TRBJ2-1 - TRBV9 TGTGCCAGCAGCCCCAGCGGCACGCATGAGCAGTTCTTC CASSPSGTHEQFF
TRBD1 TRBJ1-5 - TRBV6-1 TGTGCCAGCAGTGGATGGACAGGGGATAGCAATCAGCCCCAGCATTTT CASSGWTGDSNQPQHF
TRBD2 TRBJ2-5 - TRBV7-2 TGTGCCAGCAGCTTAGGACTAGCTTTCGAGACCCAGTACTTC CASSLGLAFETQYF
- TRBJ1-2 few TRBV6-1 TGTGCCAGCAGTGAAAGCGGGCAGCTCTATGGCTACACCTTC CASSESGQLYGYTF
TRBD1 TRBJ1-1 - TRBV6-2/TRBV6-3 TGTGCCAGCAGCACCGTCCCGGGACAGGGATCGAGGACTGAAGCTTTCTTT CASSTVPGQGSRTEAFF
TRBD1 TRBJ1-5 - TRBV6-5 TGTGCCAGCAGGGGACAGGGAGGCAATCAGCCCCAGCATTTT CASRGQGGNQPQHF
- TRBJ1-2 - TRBV30 TGTGCCTGTTCGGGAACTGGCTATGGCTACACCTTC CACSGTGYGYTF
- TRBJ1-3 - TRBV9 TGTGCCAGCAGCGCGTCCCCGGTTACTGGAAACACCATATATTTT CASSASPVTGNTIYF
TRBD1 TRBJ2-3 - TRBV2 TGTGCCAGCAGTGAAGGTTCGGGACAGGGCTGGACAGATACGCAGTATTTT CASSEGSGQGWTDTQYF
- TRBJ1-6 - TRBV3-1/TRBV3-2 TGTGCCAGCAGCCAAGGGACGTCCCAGGGTTTACCCCTCCACTTT CASSQGTSQGLPLHF
TRBD1 TRBJ1-1 - TRBV29-1 TGCAGCCTAACCAACAGGGGGGCTGACACTGAAGCTTTCTTT CSLTNRGADTEAFF
- TRBJ1-6 few TRBV9 TGTGCCAGCAGCGCCTCGGGGGGGCCCTATAATTCACCCCTCCACTTT CASSASGGPYNSPLHF
TRBD1 TRBJ1-3 - TRBV29-1 TGCAGCGTTGAGGACGGGACAGGCGGAAACACCATATATTTT CSVEDGTGGNTIYF
TRBD1 TRBJ1-1 - TRBV6-5 TGTGCCAGCAGTCGGGACAGGATGAACACTGAAGCTTTCTTT CASSRDRMNTEAFF
TRBD1 TRBJ1-4 - TRBV4-1 TGCGCCAGCAGCCACAGACAGGGAATAGGGGCAACTAATGAAAAACTGTTTTTT CASSHRQGIGATNEKLFF
- TRBJ2-5 - TRBV7-9 TGTGCCAGCAGCTTTCTCCAAGAGACCCAGTACTTC CASSFLQETQYF
TRBD1 TRBJ1-1 - TRBV5-1 TGCGCCAGCAGCTTGGTCGACAGGGTTCGAACTGAAGCTTTCTTT CASSLVDRVRTEAFF
TRBD1 TRBJ2-7 - TRBV5-1 TGCGCCAGCAGCTCGGGACAGCCAAACTACGAGCAGTACTTC CASSSGQPNYEQYF
TRBD2 TRBJ2-5 - TRBV12-5 TGTGCTAGTGGTTTGGTACTAGCGGGGGTTCAAGAGACCCAGTACTTC CASGLVLAGVQETQYF
- TRBJ1-3 few TRBV5-1 TGCGCCAGCAGCCCCGGCGCGGCAGGGGTCTCTGGAAACACCATATATTTT CASSPGAAGVSGNTIYF
- TRBJ1-2 - TRBV13 TGTGCCAGCAGCTGGGCCGACGGGGACTATGGCTACACCTTC CASSWADGDYGYTF
TRBD1 TRBJ2-7 - TRBV5-1 TGCGCCAGCAGCTTAGGACAGGAAACCTACGAGCAGTACTTC CASSLGQETYEQYF
TRBD1 TRBJ2-7 - TRBV19 TGTGCCAGTAGTATATCTACAGGGGACTCCTACGAGCAGTACTTC CASSISTGDSYEQYF
TRBD2 TRBJ2-7 - TRBV4-2 TGTGCCAGCAGCCAAGCCCTAGCGGGGGAGTCCTACGAGCAGTACTTC CASSQALAGESYEQYF
- TRBJ1-5 - TRBV30 TGTGCCTGGAGTATCGGCAGGGGAGGGAATCAGCCCCAGCATTTT CAWSIGRGGNQPQHF
- TRBJ1-1 once TRBV3-1/TRBV3-2 TGTGCCAGCAGCCAACCTGACGGGAAAGCTTTCTTT CASSQPDGKAFF
- TRBJ2-1 - TRBV6-2/TRBV6-3 TGTGCCAGCAGTGCCCCAACAGGTTCCTACAATGAGCAGTTCTTC CASSAPTGSYNEQFF
TRBD1 TRBJ1-2 - TRBV7-9 TGTGCCAGCAGCTCCGGGACAGGGATAGGAGGCTACACCTTC CASSSGTGIGGYTF
- TRBJ1-2 - TRBV6-5 TGTGCCAGCAGGAGGGAAACACCGCCCTATGGCTACACCTTC CASRRETPPYGYTF
- TRBJ2-2 - TRBV7-9 TGTGCCAGCAGCTTATCATCAGGGTCGAACACCGGGGAGCTGTTTTTT CASSLSSGSNTGELFF
TRBD1 TRBJ2-5 - TRBV14 TGTGCCAGCAGCCAAGGGACAGGGGGCAGGGAGACCCAGTACTTC CASSQGTGGRETQYF
- TRBJ2-7 - TRBV21-1 TGTGCCAGCAGCAACACAGGGGGAGCAGTCTACGAGCAGTACTTC CASSNTGGAVYEQYF
- TRBJ2-1 - TRBV7-8 TGTGCCAGCAGCTTACAGGGAGGCAATGAGCAGTTCTTC CASSLQGGNEQFF
- TRBJ1-1 - TRBV2 TGTGCCAGCAGGGTCGAGTACACTGAAGCTTTCTTT CASRVEYTEAFF
- TRBJ1-1 - TRBV10-1 TGCGCCAGCAGTGAGTCGATATTCAGGAACACTGAAGCTTTCTTT CASSESIFRNTEAFF
- TRBJ1-1 - TRBV19 TGTGCCAGCTGTCCGGCGGATAGAGAGCTCTCGGGCACTGAAGCTTTCTTT CASCPADRELSGTEAFF
- TRBJ2-3 - TRBV6-1 TGTGCCAGCAGTGACGTAGATACGCAGTATTTT CASSDVDTQYF
TRBD1 TRBJ1-2 - TRBV28 TGTGCCACCTCTAGAGGGGGCCAAAACTATGGCTACACCTTC CATSRGGQNYGYTF
- TRBJ1-1 few TRBV19 TGTGCCAGTAGCTTTACAGGACTGAACACTGAAGCTTTCTTT CASSFTGLNTEAFF
TRBD1 TRBJ2-7 - TRBV5-1 TGCGCCAGCAGCTTTGGGACAGGGGTCGAGCAGTACTTC CASSFGTGVEQYF
TRBD1 TRBJ2-7 - TRBV9 TGTGCCAGCAGCCCCCCCGGGACAGGGACCTACGAGCAGTACTTC CASSPPGTGTYEQYF
- TRBJ2-5 - TRBV2 TGTGCTGGAGGCTTGGGAGAGACCCAGTACTTC CAGGLGETQYF